A single sample gave rise to the 30 T cell receptor beta chains below, sequenced in a study of T cell responses to AZD1222 COVID-19 vaccine. Using immunoSEQ multiplex PCR, the repertoire was profiled, and TCRdb retains in-frame clones only, with some absent. The table includes some 150,000 clones, 88% detected once. Source: peripheral blood, taken 28 days after the second dose of the MenACWY control vaccine. All receptors derive from an adult who received the MenACWY meningococcal vaccine as a control.

This chain connects TRBV5-1 to TRBJ2-2; D may be TRBD1 (6 bases). The CDR3 sequence is 16 residues long. Per the germline V gene, CDR1 is SGHRS and CDR2 is YFSETQ. Trimming cost V 5 bases and J 5 bases, with 19 bases left between them. The CDR3 here is CASSPSPRGSTGELFF. In DNA form, the CDR3 reads TGCGCCAGCAGTCCAAGCCCCAGGGGAAGTACCGGGGAGCTGTTTTTT.

The rearrangement joins TRBV4-3 to TRBJ1-4, with D unclear. CDR3 size: 16 residues. Trimming removed 5 bases from V and 5 bases from J, with 18 bases in between. The germline gives CDR1 LGHNA, CDR2 YSLEER. DNA of the CDR3: TGCGCCAGCAGCGCACGTAAGGGAGCCTCCAATGAAAAACTGTTTTTT. Translation: CASSARKGASNEKLFF.

The chain employs TRBV4-1 and TRBJ2-7; D possibly uses TRBD1 or TRBD2 (5 bases each). Per germline, CDR1 MGHRA and CDR2 YSYEKL. V was clipped by 2 bases and J by 5 bases, with 16 bases between them. CDR3 size: 15 residues. DNA of the CDR3: TGCGCCAGCAGCCAATCGGGACCCGGGGTCAACGAGCAGTACTTC. Translation gives CASSQSGPGVNEQYF.

The chain couples TRBV24-1 to TRBJ2-3; maybe TRBD2 (5 bases). The V gene's germline CDR1 is KGHDR and CDR2 SFDVKD. V gave up 2 bases and J gave up 2 bases, with 7 bases separating them. The CDR3 extends over 14 amino acids. The CDR3 reads CATSDYDYTDTQYF. The CDR3 coding sequence is TGTGCCACCAGTGATTACGACTACACAGATACGCAGTATTTT.

The chain combines TRBV27 with TRBJ2-7; D not resolved. Looked up from germline, CDR1 is MNHEY and CDR2 is SMNVEV (reference sequence). The CDR3 has 11 amino acids. Deletions cut 5 bases from V and 3 bases from J, with 5 bases between. CDR3 amino acids: CASSQRYEQYF. In DNA form, the CDR3 reads TGTGCCAGCAGTCAGCGCTACGAGCAGTACTTC.

This chain joins TRBV5-4 and TRBJ2-2; D is perhaps TRBD1 (5 bases). Between the trimmed V and J ends, which lost 5 bases and 2 bases, there was a span of 10 bases. The CDR3 covers 14 residues. CDR1 SGHNT and CDR2 YYREEE come from the germline V gene (reference sequence). CDR3 sequence: CASSPDSNTGELFF. The CDR3 nucleotides read TGTGCCAGCAGTCCCGACAGCAACACCGGGGAGCTGTTTTTT.

The V gene is TRBV19, the J gene TRBJ1-1; tentatively, D is TRBD1 (6 bases). This CDR3 has 12 amino acids. The germline CDR1 and CDR2 sequences are LNHDA and SQIVND (reference sequence). Trimming cost V 4 bases and J 5 bases, with 8 bases left between them. The CDR3 region has the DNA TGTGCCAGTAGTACTAGGGGGACTGAAGCTTTCTTT. It encodes CASSTRGTEAFF.

The chain uses TRBV28 and TRBJ1-2; 7 nucleotides match TRBD1. CDR3 size: 15 residues. The V segment lost 1 base and the J segment 7 bases; nucleotides outside the gene matches: 9. Germline CDR1 and CDR2: MDHEN and SYDVKM. The CDR3 spells CASSLFEGTVSGYTF. DNA for the CDR3: TGTGCCAGCAGTTTATTTGAAGGGACAGTCTCTGGCTACACCTTC.

The V and J genes are TRBV15 and TRBJ1-2, with TRBD1 identical over 7 bases. The V gene's germline CDR1 is LNHNV and CDR2 YYDKDF (reference sequence). The length of the CDR3 is 14 residues. With V trimmed by 2 bases and J by 6 bases, 6 bases remained unmatched. The CDR3: CATSRWSGGDGYTF. The CDR3 DNA follows: TGTGCCACCAGCAGATGGTCAGGGGGGGATGGCTACACCTTC.

The chain has TRBV7-9 and TRBJ1-4, with D hard to call. This CDR3 contains 13 residues. With 3 bases removed from V and 8 bases from J, the gap between germline ends came to 10 bases. CDR1 is SEHNR, CDR2 FQNEAQ, per germline (reference sequence). CDR3 DNA: TGTGCCAGCAGCTTGGACCGAGAGGAAAAACTGTTTTTT. Its translation: CASSLDREEKLFF.

CDR3 sequence reads: CASSSTGTANTEAFF. The CDR3 nucleotides are TGTGCCAGCAGCTCCACCGGGACGGCCAACACTGAAGCTTTCTTT. This chain uses TRBV13 with TRBJ1-1, with D perhaps matching TRBD1 (5 bases). With 4 bases removed from V and 2 bases from J, the gap between germline ends came to 14 bases. Germline V gives CDR1 PRHDT, CDR2 FYEKMQ (reference sequence). The CDR3 contains 15 residues.

The rearrangement links TRBV7-9 to TRBJ2-5; D possibly corresponds to TRBD1 (5 bases). Germline assignment: CDR1 SEHNR and CDR2 FQNEAQ (reference sequence). V lost 5 bases and J lost 0, with 13 bases in between. The CDR3 consists of 15 residues. CDR3: CASSKRQLYQETQYF. CDR3 DNA sequence: TGTGCCAGCAGCAAGCGACAGCTGTACCAAGAGACCCAGTACTTC.

This clone has a handful of counts. The gene calls are TRBV6-4 and TRBJ1-6, with 10 bases aligning to TRBD1. V dropped 6 bases and J dropped 6; count of bases not matched to a gene: 5. In germline, CDR1 is MRHNA, CDR2 SNTAGT. The CDR3 contains 15 residues. The CDR3 region has the DNA TGTGCCAGCAGCCTGACAGGGGGCGGTAATTCACCCCTCCACTTT. Its translation is CASSLTGGGNSPLHF.

This chain uses TRBV6-2 or TRBV6-3 with TRBJ2-5, with TRBD1 matching 11 bases. The CDR3 length is 17 residues. Per germline, CDR1 MNHEY and CDR2 SVGEGT. After removal of 4 bases from V and 4 bases from J, the junction contained 11 bases not matched to a gene. This CDR3 reads CASSFLLDRGLSETQYF. The CDR3 DNA is TGTGCCAGCAGTTTTCTTCTGGACAGGGGGCTGTCAGAGACCCAGTACTTC.

The chain uses TRBV12-3 or TRBV12-4 and TRBJ2-1; 8 nucleotides agree with TRBD2. This CDR3 spans 13 amino acids. The ends lost 7 bases at V and 7 bases at J; junction bases unmatched: 6. CDR3 bases: TGTGCCAGCATGCCGGGAGGGCGGAATGAGCAGTTCTTC. This translates into CASMPGGRNEQFF.

This chain links TRBV6-5 with TRBJ1-1; D not certain. Deletions cut 5 bases from V and 4 bases from J, with 14 bases between. Germline assignment: CDR1 MNHEY and CDR2 SVGAGI. The CDR3 loop spans 14 amino acids. DNA for the CDR3: TGTGCCAGCAGTCGGCTATTTTGGGGCACTGAAGCTTTCTTT. Protein sequence: CASSRLFWGTEAFF.

The chain's CDR3 is CASSHPGPLYGYTF. As DNA, the CDR3 is TGTGCCAGCAGTCACCCGGGACCCCTATATGGCTACACCTTC. The chain employs TRBV6-2 or TRBV6-3 and TRBJ1-2, with a possible D match to TRBD1 (5 bases). V was cut by 5 bases and J by 5 bases, with 15 bases left in between. The germline V gene has CDR1 MNHEY and CDR2 SVGEGT. The CDR3 sequence is 14 residues long.

This chain connects TRBV11-3 to TRBJ1-1; maybe TRBD1 (6 bases). Germline lookup yields CDR1 SGHNT and CDR2 YENEEA. The CDR3 has 17 residues. V was trimmed by 5 bases and J by 1 base, leaving 20 bases between them. The CDR3, as DNA: TGTGCCAGCAGCCCCCAACTAGAGTACAGGGCGAACACTGAAGCTTTCTTT. Translation: CASSPQLEYRANTEAFF.

The rearrangement uses TRBV4-1 and TRBJ1-2; D might be TRBD1 (5 bases). The germline V gene has CDR1 MGHRA and CDR2 YSYEKL. The CDR3 totals 14 residues. V lost 3 bases and J 8 bases, leaving 16 bases between the germline ends. The CDR3 is CASSQGDRLKGYTF. CDR3 coding DNA: TGCGCCAGCAGCCAGGGGGACCGCTTGAAGGGCTACACCTTC.

The chain couples TRBV5-8 to TRBJ2-5; possibly TRBD1 for D (6 bases). V was cut by 2 bases and J by 2 bases, with 16 bases left in between. Germline V gives CDR1 SGHTS, CDR2 YDEGEE. The CDR3 is 16 residues long. CDR3 sequence reads: CASSLSRDMYQETQYF. The CDR3 bases are TGTGCCAGCAGCTTATCCCGGGACATGTATCAAGAGACCCAGTACTTC.

In its sample, this clone was seen a few times. This chain links TRBV5-6 with TRBJ1-5; 9 nucleotides agree with TRBD1. V shed 3 bases, J shed 7 bases, and the junction held 5 bases outside the gene matches. The CDR3 loop spans 14 amino acids. Germline V lookup: CDR1 SGHDT, CDR2 YYEEEE. This CDR3 reads CASSSRDRDQPQHF. The CDR3 DNA follows: TGTGCCAGCAGCTCCCGGGACAGGGACCAGCCCCAGCATTTT.

CDR3: CASSLQTSGIYEQYF. Here the CDR3 DNA reads TGTGCCAGCAGCCTCCAGACTAGCGGGATCTACGAGCAGTACTTC. The rearrangement joins TRBV7-2 to TRBJ2-7; 11 bases line up with TRBD2. This CDR3 spans 15 amino acids. The V gene's germline CDR1 is SGHTA and CDR2 FQGNSA. V shed 5 bases, J shed 3 bases, and the junction held 6 bases outside the gene matches.

This rearrangement joins TRBV5-1 to TRBJ1-1; 9 bases align to TRBD1. Per germline, CDR1 SGHRS and CDR2 YFSETQ. This CDR3 comprises 15 residues. V lost 3 bases to trimming and J lost 6 bases; unmatched junction nucleotides: 9. This CDR3 is CASSWGDRDNPEAFF. CDR3 bases: TGCGCCAGCAGCTGGGGGGACAGGGACAACCCTGAAGCTTTCTTT. Using reference TRBV5-1 and TRBJ1-1 for the parts outside the CDR3, the full variable domain is KAGVTQTPRYLIKTRGQQVTLSCSPISGHRSVSWYQQTPGQGLQFLFEYFSETQRNKGNFPGRFSGRQFSNSRSEMNVSTLELGDSALYLCASSWGDRDNPEAFFGQGTRLTVV.

The chain is built from TRBV19 and TRBJ1-2, with D maybe TRBD1 (5 bases). Trimming removed 7 bases from V and 5 bases from J, with 14 bases in between. In germline, CDR1 is LNHDA, CDR2 SQIVND (reference sequence). The CDR3 length is 13 residues. This CDR3 reads CASIEGYGYGYTF. DNA for the CDR3: TGTGCCAGTATCGAGGGGTACGGGTATGGCTACACCTTC.

V gene TRBV7-2 combines with J gene TRBJ2-1, with 9 bases that match TRBD2. Trimming removed 4 bases from V and 5 bases from J; junction bases left unmatched: 18. This CDR3 is built from 19 residues. In germline, CDR1 is SGHTA, CDR2 FQGNSA. CDR3 protein: CASSSLGRGGYLVNNEQFF. CDR3 nucleotides: TGTGCCAGCAGCTCGCTCGGGCGGGGGGGCTATCTAGTCAACAATGAGCAGTTCTTC.

V is TRBV9 and J is TRBJ1-2, with D perhaps TRBD1 (5 bases). CDR3 length: 15 residues. The germline V and J ends were trimmed by 0 bases and 4 bases, with 13 bases remaining between them. Germline V gene lookup returns CDR1 SGDLS and CDR2 YYNGEE. The CDR3 is CASSVARTSAYGYTF. CDR3 nucleotides: TGTGCCAGCAGCGTAGCACGGACATCCGCCTATGGCTACACCTTC.

The chain carries TRBV9 and TRBJ2-7; 13 bases agree with TRBD2. Per germline, CDR1 SGDLS and CDR2 YYNGEE. CDR3 length equals 16 residues. J lost 4 bases, V lost 1 base, and 5 bases had no gene match. The CDR3: CASSVSPTSGGYEQYF. The CDR3 coding sequence is TGTGCCAGCAGCGTATCCCCGACTAGCGGGGGGTACGAGCAGTACTTC.

The genes are TRBV7-8 and TRBJ2-7; D unresolved. Trimming shortened V by 0 bases and J by 3 bases, and 6 bases separated the two germline ends. The germline gives CDR1 SGHVS, CDR2 FQNEAQ. CDR3 size: 13 residues. The CDR3 region is CASSLAQIYEQYF. The CDR3 DNA reads TGTGCCAGCAGCTTAGCACAGATCTACGAGCAGTACTTC.

Here the CDR3 reads CASSDSIVDRQGWGYTF. The CDR3 DNA follows: TGTGCCAGCAGTGACTCGATCGTGGACAGACAAGGGTGGGGCTACACCTTC. The V call is TRBV6-4, the J call TRBJ1-2; the D gene is possibly TRBD1 (6 bases). The ends were cut back, 0 bases at V and 8 bases at J, with 22 bases in the middle. The CDR3 has 17 amino acids. Per germline, CDR1 MRHNA and CDR2 SNTAGT.

This clone has just one count. J is TRBJ1-2 and V is TRBV2; unclear D gene. V was cut by 3 bases and J by 8 bases, with 16 bases left in between. The CDR3 length is 14 residues. Germline CDR1 is SNHLY and CDR2 is FYNNEI. The CDR3 here is CASSEFRWGEGYTF. The CDR3 nucleotides are TGTGCCAGCAGTGAGTTCCGGTGGGGTGAGGGCTACACCTTC.